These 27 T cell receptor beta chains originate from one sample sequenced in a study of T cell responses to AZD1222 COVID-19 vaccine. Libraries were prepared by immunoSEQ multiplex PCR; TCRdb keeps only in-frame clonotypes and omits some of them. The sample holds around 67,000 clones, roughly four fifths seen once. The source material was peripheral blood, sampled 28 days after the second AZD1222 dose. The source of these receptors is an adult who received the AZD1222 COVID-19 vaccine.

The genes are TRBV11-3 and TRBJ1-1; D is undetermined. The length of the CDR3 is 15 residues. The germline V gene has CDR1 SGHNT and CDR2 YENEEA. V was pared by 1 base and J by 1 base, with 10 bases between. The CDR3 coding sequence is TGTGCCAGCAGCTTAGGTGGGGTGGAGAACACTGAAGCTTTCTTT. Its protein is CASSLGGVENTEAFF.

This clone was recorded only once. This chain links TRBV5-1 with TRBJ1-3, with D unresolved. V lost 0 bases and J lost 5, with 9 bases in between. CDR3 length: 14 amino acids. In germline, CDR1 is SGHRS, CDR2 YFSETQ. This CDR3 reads CASSLDGVRNTIYF. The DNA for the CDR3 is TGCGCCAGCAGCTTGGATGGCGTTAGAAACACCATATATTTT.

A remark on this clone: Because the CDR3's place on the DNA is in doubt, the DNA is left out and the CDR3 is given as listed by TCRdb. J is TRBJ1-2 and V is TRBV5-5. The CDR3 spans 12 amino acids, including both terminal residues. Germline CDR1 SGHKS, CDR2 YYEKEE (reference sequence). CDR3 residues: CASSLVGGGNTF.

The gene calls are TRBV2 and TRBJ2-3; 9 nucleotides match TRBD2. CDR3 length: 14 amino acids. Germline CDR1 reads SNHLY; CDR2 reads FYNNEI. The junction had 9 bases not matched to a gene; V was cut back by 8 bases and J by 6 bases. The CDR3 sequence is CASGGLARVDTQYF. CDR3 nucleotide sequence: TGTGCCAGCGGTGGACTAGCGCGGGTGGATACGCAGTATTTT.

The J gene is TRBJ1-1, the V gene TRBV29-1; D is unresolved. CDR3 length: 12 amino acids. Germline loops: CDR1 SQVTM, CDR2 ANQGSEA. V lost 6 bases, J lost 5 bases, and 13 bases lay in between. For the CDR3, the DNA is TGCAGCGTAGTGGCAAGGGTTACTGAAGCTTTCTTT. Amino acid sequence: CSVVARVTEAFF.

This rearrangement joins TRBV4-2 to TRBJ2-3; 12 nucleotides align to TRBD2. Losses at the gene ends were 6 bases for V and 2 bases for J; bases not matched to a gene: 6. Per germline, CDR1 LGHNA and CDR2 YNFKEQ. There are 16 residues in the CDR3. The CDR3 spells CASSSGLAGNTDTQYF. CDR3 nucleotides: TGTGCCAGCAGTTCCGGACTAGCGGGGAACACAGATACGCAGTATTTT.

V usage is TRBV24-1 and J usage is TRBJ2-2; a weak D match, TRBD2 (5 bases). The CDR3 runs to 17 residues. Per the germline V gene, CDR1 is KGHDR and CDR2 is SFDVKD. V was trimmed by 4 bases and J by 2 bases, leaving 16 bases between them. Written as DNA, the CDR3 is TGTGCCACCAGTGACCCGAGCACTAGGCCCAACACCGGGGAGCTGTTTTTT. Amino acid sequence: CATSDPSTRPNTGELFF.

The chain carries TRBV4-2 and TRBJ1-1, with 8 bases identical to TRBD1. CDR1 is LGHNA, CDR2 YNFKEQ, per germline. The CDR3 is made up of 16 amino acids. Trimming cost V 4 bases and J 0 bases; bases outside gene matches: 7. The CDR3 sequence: CASSPPGQALNTEAFF. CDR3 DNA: TGTGCCAGCAGCCCCCCGGGACAGGCCTTGAACACTGAAGCTTTCTTT.

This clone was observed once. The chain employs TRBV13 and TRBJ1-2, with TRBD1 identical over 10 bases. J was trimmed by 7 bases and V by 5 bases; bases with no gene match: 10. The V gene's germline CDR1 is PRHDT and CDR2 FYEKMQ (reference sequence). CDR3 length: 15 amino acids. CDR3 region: CASSPPRQGARGYTF. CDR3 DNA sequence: TGTGCCAGCAGCCCGCCTCGACAGGGGGCGCGTGGCTACACCTTC. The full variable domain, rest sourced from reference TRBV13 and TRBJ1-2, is AAGVIQSPRHLIKEKRETATLKCYPIPRHDTVYWYQQGPGQDPQFLISFYEKMQSDKGSIPDRFSAQQFSDYHSELNMSSLELGDSALYFCASSPPRQGARGYTFGSGTRLTVV.

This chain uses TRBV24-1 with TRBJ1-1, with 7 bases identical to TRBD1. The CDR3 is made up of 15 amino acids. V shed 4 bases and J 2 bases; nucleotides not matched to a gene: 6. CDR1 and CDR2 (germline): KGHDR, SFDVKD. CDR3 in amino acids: CATSDHRGLNTEAFF. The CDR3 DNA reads TGTGCCACCAGTGACCACAGGGGCCTTAACACTGAAGCTTTCTTT.

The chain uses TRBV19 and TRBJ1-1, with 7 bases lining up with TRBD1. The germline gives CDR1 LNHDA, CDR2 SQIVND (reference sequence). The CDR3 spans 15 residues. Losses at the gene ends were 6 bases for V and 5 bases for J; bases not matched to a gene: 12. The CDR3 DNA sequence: TGTGCCAGTAGACTCCACACCTCAGGGGGTACTGAAGCTTTCTTT. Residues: CASRLHTSGGTEAFF.

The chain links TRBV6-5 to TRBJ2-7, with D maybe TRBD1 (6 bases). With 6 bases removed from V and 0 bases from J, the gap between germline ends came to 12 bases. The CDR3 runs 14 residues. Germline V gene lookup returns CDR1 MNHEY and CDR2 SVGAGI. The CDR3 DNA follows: TGTGCCAGCAGGCAGGGGCCCCTCTCCTACGAGCAGTACTTC. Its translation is CASRQGPLSYEQYF.

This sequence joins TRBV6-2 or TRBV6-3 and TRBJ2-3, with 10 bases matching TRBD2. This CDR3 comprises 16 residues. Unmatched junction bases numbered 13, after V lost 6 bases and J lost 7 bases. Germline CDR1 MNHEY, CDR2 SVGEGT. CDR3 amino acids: CASSQTRGTSENTQYF. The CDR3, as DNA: TGTGCCAGCAGCCAGACCCGAGGGACTAGCGAAAATACGCAGTATTTT.

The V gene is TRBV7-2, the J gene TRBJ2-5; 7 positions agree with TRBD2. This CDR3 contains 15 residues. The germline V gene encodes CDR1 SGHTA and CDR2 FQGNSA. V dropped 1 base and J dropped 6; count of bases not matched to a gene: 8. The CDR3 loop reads CASSLVASGAQTQYF. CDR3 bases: TGTGCCAGCAGCTTAGTGGCTAGCGGAGCGCAGACCCAGTACTTC.

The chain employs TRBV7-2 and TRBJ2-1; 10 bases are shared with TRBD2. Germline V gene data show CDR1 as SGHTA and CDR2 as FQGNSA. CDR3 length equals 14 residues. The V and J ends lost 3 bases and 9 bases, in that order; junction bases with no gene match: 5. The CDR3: CASSFSGGQTEQFF. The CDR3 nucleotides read TGTGCCAGCAGCTTTAGCGGGGGGCAGACTGAGCAGTTCTTC.

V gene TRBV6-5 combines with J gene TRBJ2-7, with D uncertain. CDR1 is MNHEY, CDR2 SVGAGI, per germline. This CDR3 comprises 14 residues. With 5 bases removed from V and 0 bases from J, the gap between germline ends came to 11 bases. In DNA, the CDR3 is TGTGCCAGCAGTCCTACTTGGGGCTCCTACGAGCAGTACTTC. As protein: CASSPTWGSYEQYF.

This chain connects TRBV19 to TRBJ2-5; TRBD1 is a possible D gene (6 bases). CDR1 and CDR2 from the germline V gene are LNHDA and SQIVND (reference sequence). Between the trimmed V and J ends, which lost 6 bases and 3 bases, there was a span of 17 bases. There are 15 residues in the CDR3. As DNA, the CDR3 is TGTGCCAGTAGCATCGGTGGACAGACTAAAGAGACCCAGTACTTC. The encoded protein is CASSIGGQTKETQYF.

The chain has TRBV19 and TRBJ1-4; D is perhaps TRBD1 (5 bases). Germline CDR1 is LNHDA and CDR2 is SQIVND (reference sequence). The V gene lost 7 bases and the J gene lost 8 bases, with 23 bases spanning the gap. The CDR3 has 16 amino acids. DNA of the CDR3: TGTGCCAGTATGCCCGGAGAGGGGCGTAATTTGGAAAAACTGTTTTTT. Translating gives CASMPGEGRNLEKLFF.

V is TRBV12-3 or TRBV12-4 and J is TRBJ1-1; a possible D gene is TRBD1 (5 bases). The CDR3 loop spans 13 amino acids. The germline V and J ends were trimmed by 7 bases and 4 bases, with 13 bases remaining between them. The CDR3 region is CASTSWGSTEAFF. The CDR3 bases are TGTGCCAGCACCTCTTGGGGCAGCACTGAAGCTTTCTTT.

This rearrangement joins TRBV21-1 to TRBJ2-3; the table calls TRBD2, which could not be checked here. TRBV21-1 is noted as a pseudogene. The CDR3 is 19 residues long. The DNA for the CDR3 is TGTGCCAGCAGCAATCCCAACGGGGGGCTCCGAAATAGGTCAGATACGCAGTATTTT. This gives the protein CASSNPNGGLRNRSDTQYF.

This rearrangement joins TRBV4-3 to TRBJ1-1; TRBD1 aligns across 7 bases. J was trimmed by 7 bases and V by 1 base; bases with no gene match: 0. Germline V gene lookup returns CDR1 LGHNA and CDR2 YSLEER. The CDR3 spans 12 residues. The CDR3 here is CASSQGTGEAFF. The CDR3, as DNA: TGCGCCAGCAGCCAAGGGACAGGTGAAGCTTTCTTT.

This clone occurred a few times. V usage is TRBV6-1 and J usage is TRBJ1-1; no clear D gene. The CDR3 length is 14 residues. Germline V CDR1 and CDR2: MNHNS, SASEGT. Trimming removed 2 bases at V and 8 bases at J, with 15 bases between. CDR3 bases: TGTGCCAGCAGTGAATTACGACTAGATCCCGAAGCTTTCTTT. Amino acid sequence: CASSELRLDPEAFF.

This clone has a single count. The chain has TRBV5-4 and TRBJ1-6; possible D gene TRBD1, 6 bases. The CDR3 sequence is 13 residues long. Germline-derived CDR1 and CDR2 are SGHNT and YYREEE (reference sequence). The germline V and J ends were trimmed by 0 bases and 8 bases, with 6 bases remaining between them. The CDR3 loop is CASSLDRDSPLHF. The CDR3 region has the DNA TGTGCCAGCAGCTTGGACAGGGATTCACCCCTCCACTTT.

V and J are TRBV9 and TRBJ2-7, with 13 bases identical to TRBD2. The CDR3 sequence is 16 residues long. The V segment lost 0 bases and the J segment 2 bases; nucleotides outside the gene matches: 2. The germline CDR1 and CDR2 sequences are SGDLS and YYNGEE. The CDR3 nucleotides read TGTGCCAGCAGCGTAGCACTAGCGGGGGGGACCTACGAGCAGTACTTC. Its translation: CASSVALAGGTYEQYF. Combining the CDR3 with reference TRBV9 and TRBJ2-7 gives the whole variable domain DSGVTQTPKHLITATGQRVTLRCSPRSGDLSVYWYQQSLDQGLQFLIQYYNGEERAKGNILERFSAQQFPDLHSELNLSSLELGDSALYFCASSVALAGGTYEQYFGPGTRLTVT.

The CDR3 nucleotides read TGTGCCACCGGGGCCGGGATTAACACTGAAGCTTTCTTT. Translated: CATGAGINTEAFF. V and J are TRBV9 and TRBJ1-1; a weak D match, TRBD1 (5 bases). The V end was cut by 9 bases, the J end by 2 bases, with 14 bases between. In germline, CDR1 is SGDLS, CDR2 YYNGEE. There are 13 residues in the CDR3.

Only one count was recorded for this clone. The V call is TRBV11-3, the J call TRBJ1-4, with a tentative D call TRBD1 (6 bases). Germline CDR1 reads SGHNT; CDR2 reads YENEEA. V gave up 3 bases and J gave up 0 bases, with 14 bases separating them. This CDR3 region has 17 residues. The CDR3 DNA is TGTGCCAGCAGCTTCAACCGGGACAACGCAACTAATGAAAAACTGTTTTTT. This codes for CASSFNRDNATNEKLFF. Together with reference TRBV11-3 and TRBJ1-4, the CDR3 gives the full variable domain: EAGVVQSPRYKIIEKKQPVAFWCNPISGHNTLYWYLQNLGQGPELLIRYENEEAVDDSQLPKDRFSAERLKGVDSTLKIQPAELGDSAVYLCASSFNRDNATNEKLFFGSGTQLSVL.

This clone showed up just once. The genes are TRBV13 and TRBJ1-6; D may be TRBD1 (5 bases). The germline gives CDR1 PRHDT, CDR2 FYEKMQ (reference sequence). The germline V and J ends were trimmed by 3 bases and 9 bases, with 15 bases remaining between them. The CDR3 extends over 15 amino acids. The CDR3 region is CASSFGTVKGSPLHF. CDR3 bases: TGTGCCAGCAGCTTTGGGACCGTCAAGGGTTCACCCCTCCACTTT.